This TCR beta chain was retrieved from a study of blood T cell repertoires in COVID-19. Study in general: The United States, Italy and Spain were the sources of the acute and convalescent COVID-19 samples. In each case, the material was cDNA or gDNA derived from T cells, B-cell-depleted T cells, or PBMCs.

The CDR3 is 13 amino acids. Germline V gives CDR1 SGHAT, CDR2 FQNNGV. V was shortened by 5 bases and J by 8 bases, with 15 bases between the two germline ends. Per the original data handling: Researchers report that nucleated cell counts were estimated from reference gene primer amplification. Clones were read by immunoSEQ multiplex PCR, and TCRdb kept only the in-frame ones, dropping some. V, J and clone size derive from that table, while D and trimming were established from the DNA sequence. There are roughly 70,000 clones in the sample; approximately 90% occur only once, and about 4% lies in the top ten.

Specimen: peripheral blood. The chain has TRBV11-2 and TRBJ1-2, with D perhaps matching TRBD1 (6 bases). This TCR derives from a man aged 70 or older with active COVID-19. CDR3 DNA: TGTGCCAGCAGCCCGGTGGGGGCCCCGGGCTACACCTTC. Encoded protein: CASSPVGAPGYTF.